This T cell receptor (beta chain) was recovered during a study of regulatory T cells in long-lasting Graves disease. Arm-PCR of CDR3 regions with iRepertoire HTBI primers generated TCR beta libraries. Via MiXCR, TCRdb re-called the multiplex PCR reads, giving one row per CDR3 protein. The sample lists hundreds of thousands of distinct CDR3 sequences, approximately 15% occurring once. CDR3 length equals 17 residues. Germline V gene sequence: CDR1 MNHNS, CDR2 SASEGT. V lost 0 bases and J 8 bases, leaving 19 bases between the germline ends. Sample time point: newly diagnosed GD, antithyroid drugs for less than 3 months. Researchers made the TCR library from RNA that was extracted from PBMCs. This clonotype was counted between two and nine times. Another study also made use of these data, one on T cells in Graves' hyperthyroidism and ophthalmopathy.

This specimen consisted of peripheral blood mononuclear cells (PBMCs), obtained at new diagnosis, from a patient treated with antithyroid drugs. V gene TRBV6-1 combines with J gene TRBJ2-2; D may be TRBD2 (7 bases). This TCR derives from a woman in her 30s with Graves disease. In DNA form, the CDR3 reads TGTGCCAGCAGTGAAGCCGGGGGGCCGAGGGAGGCGGGGGAGCTGTTTTTT. It codes for CASSEAGGPREAGELFF.